This T cell receptor beta chain was observed in a study of T cells in Graves' hyperthyroidism and ophthalmopathy. Findings and limits, study-wide: The model's output predicted ophthalmopathy at a median of about 5.9 months prior to onset. Most thyroid clonotypes expanded above 0.001 were also detected in blood.

Germline lookup yields CDR1 MNHNS and CDR2 SASEGT. J lost 6 bases, V lost 0 bases, and 13 bases had no gene match. The CDR3 covers 18 residues. Authors of the study amplified TCR beta CDR3 regions from RNA transcripts. The TCR CDR3 was amplified in a first-round RT-PCR using the HTBI primer set. TCRdb re-derived calls from the multiplex PCR reads in MiXCR, one entry per CDR3 protein. The profile covers around 300,000 distinct CDR3 sequences, with roughly 13% appearing a single time and around 8% taken by the ten largest. Comment on this clonotype: Its antigen is still unknown.

This TCR was sampled from a woman between 35 and 50 years old with Graves' hyperthyroidism. This chain links TRBV6-1 with TRBJ1-5; the match to TRBD1 covers 8 bases. Material for sequencing was blood. The CDR3 sequence: CASSEADWAGGLSQPQHF. In nucleotides, the CDR3 is TGTGCCAGCAGTGAAGCCGATTGGGCAGGGGGCTTGTCTCAGCCCCAGCATTTT.